The rows below give T cell receptor beta chains drawn from one sample of a study of blood T cell repertoires in COVID-19. Measured with immunoSEQ multiplex PCR; TCRdb has only the in-frame clones, and not every one. The table includes about 130,000 clones, around 79% detected once. The source material was peripheral blood. These receptors originate from a woman aged 70-85 years with COVID-19, enrolled during active disease. The CDR3 runs from the conserved cysteine through the conserved F or W. Each record gives: J gene, V gene, CDR3 protein.

TRBJ2-3 TRBV6-6 CASSRAGGDVTDTQYF
TRBJ1-6 TRBV3-1/TRBV3-2 CASSQVGHPNNSPLHF
TRBJ1-2 TRBV27 CASSTSGTAYGYTF
TRBJ2-5 TRBV3-1/TRBV3-2 CASSQGGGRETQYF
TRBJ1-2 TRBV5-1 CASSFGTGEGYGYTF
TRBJ2-7 TRBV21-1 CASSKALTRGKNYEQYF
TRBJ1-1 TRBV5-1 CASSTEFGGEAFF
TRBJ1-1 TRBV28 CASSFLYRGGNTEAFF
TRBJ2-7 TRBV7-2 CASSYELAGGRNEQYF
TRBJ2-7 TRBV5-1 CASSTQGTSVTYEQYF
TRBJ2-3 TRBV7-9 CASRSAGADTQYF
TRBJ2-7 TRBV3-1/TRBV3-2 CASSHRLAGLYYEQYF
TRBJ1-1 TRBV6-6 CASSYSMGGGTEAFF
TRBJ1-2 TRBV24-1 CATSDSPGGAYGYTF
TRBJ1-5 TRBV10-3 CAIRDGTGRNQPQHF
TRBJ2-1 TRBV27 CASSLNRNEQFF
TRBJ1-1 TRBV11-2 CASSLVGGSTEAFF
TRBJ1-3 TRBV6-1 CASSERTGRSGNTIYF
TRBJ1-2 TRBV5-6 CASSLAGESYGYTF
TRBJ1-2 TRBV5-6 CASGEDYGYTF
TRBJ1-1 TRBV13 CASSSDQGARSRTEAFF
TRBJ1-4 TRBV4-1 CASSQPTGEKLFF
TRBJ1-2 TRBV5-6 CASSLNSNNYGYTF
TRBJ2-7 TRBV11-2 CASSTGVKDEQYF
TRBJ2-2 TRBV11-2 CASSGGASTGELFF
TRBJ1-6 TRBV28 CASSSPGKNSPLHF
TRBJ2-3 TRBV7-2 CASSLRGLTDTQYF
TRBJ1-4 TRBV27 CASTTTGANEKLFF
TRBJ1-1 TRBV2 CASREQGGNTEAFF
TRBJ1-2 TRBV7-2 CASSGGTGNYGYTF
TRBJ1-1 TRBV2 CASSGTGRYTEAFF
TRBJ1-1 TRBV6-5 CASSYFKTGLNTEAFF
TRBJ2-3 TRBV11-3 CASSSGLGASTDTQYF
TRBJ2-1 TRBV11-2 CASSILAGYSYNEQFF
TRBJ2-2 TRBV28 CASSLVLSNTGELFF
TRBJ1-5 TRBV19 CASSIVGTADQPQHF
TRBJ1-4 TRBV2 CASSEDRLSEKLFF
TRBJ2-5 TRBV6-1 CASSEAGAAGGAETQYF
TRBJ1-6 TRBV28 CASSTGLTSNKSPLHF
TRBJ2-1 TRBV5-6 CASSPPDFYNEQFF
TRBJ1-2 TRBV6-2/TRBV6-3 CASSSTGYYGYTF
TRBJ1-3 TRBV4-1 CASSQPGQGDGNTIYF
TRBJ2-1 TRBV7-8 CASSPETGYGQQFF
TRBJ2-1 TRBV24-1 CATSDLRGSGAGKNEQFF
TRBJ1-3 TRBV6-5 CASSYSRGNTIYF
TRBJ1-1 TRBV6-5 CASSGTANTEAFF
TRBJ1-5 TRBV5-8 CASSLEDTGLGNQPQHF
TRBJ2-3 TRBV19 CASTPWGAGVTDTQYF
TRBJ2-1 TRBV30 CAWSVSGYGTEQFF
TRBJ1-1 TRBV9 CASSAEGTSNTEAFF
TRBJ1-1 TRBV4-1 CASSQGGAGGKGETEAFF
TRBJ2-7 TRBV3-1/TRBV3-2 CASSQDGLAGGDEQYF